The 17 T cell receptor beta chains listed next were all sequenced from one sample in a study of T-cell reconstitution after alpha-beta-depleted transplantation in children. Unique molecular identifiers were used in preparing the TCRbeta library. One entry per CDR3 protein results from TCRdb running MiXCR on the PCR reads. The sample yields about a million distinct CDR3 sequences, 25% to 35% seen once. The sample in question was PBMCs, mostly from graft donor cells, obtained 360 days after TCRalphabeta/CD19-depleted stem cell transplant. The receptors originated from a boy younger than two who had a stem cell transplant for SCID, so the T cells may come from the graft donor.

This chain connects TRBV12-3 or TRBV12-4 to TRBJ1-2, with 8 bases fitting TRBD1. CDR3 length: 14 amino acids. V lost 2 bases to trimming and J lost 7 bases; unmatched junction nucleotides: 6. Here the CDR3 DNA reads TGTGCCAGCAGTTTACAGGGGGCGCCTGGTGGCTACACCTTC. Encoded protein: CASSLQGAPGGYTF.

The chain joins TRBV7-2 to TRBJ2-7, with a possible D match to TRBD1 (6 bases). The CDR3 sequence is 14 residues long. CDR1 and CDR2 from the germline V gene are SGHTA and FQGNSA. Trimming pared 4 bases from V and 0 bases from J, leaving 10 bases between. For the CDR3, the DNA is TGTGCCAGCAGCTCGGACAGTTTCTCCTACGAGCAGTACTTC. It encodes CASSSDSFSYEQYF.

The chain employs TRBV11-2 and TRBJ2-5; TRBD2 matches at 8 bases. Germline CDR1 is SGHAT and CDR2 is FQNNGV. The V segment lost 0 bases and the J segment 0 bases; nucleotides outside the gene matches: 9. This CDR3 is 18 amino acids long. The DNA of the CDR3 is TGTGCCAGCAGCTTAGATAAGTATGGACTAGCTTACCAAGAGACCCAGTACTTC. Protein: CASSLDKYGLAYQETQYF.

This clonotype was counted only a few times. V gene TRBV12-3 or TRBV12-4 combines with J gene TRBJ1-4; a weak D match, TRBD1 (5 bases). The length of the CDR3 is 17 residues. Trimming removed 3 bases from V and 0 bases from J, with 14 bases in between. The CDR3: CASSFLREYATNEKLFF. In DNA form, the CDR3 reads TGTGCCAGCAGTTTCCTCAGGGAGTATGCAACTAATGAAAAACTGTTTTTT.

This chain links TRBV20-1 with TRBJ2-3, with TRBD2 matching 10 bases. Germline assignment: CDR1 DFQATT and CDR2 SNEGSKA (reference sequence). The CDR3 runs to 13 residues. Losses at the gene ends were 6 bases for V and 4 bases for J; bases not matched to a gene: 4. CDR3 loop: CSAFGTSADTQYF. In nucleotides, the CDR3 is TGCAGTGCGTTTGGGACTAGCGCAGATACGCAGTATTTT.

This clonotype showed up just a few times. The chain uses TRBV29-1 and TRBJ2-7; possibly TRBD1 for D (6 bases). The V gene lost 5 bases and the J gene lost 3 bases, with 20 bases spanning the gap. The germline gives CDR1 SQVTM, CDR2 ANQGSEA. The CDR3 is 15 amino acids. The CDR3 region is CSVRGSRTEYYEQYF. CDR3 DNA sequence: TGCAGCGTTCGCGGTTCAAGGACAGAATACTACGAGCAGTACTTC.

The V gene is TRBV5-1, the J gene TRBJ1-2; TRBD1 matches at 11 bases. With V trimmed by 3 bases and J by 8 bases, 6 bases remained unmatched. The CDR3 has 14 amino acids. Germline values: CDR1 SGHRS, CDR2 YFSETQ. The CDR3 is CASSSGTGGMGYTF. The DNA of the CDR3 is TGCGCCAGCAGCTCCGGGACAGGGGGTATGGGCTACACCTTC. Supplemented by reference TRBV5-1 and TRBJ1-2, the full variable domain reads KAGVTQTPRYLIKTRGQQVTLSCSPISGHRSVSWYQQTPGQGLQFLFEYFSETQRNKGNFPGRFSGRQFSNSRSEMNVSTLELGDSALYLCASSSGTGGMGYTFGSGTRLTVV.

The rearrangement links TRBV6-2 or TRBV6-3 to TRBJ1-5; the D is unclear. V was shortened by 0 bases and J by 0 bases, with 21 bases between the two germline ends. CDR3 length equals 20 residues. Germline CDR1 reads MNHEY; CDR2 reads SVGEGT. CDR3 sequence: CASSYSLFGWPSNSNQPQHF. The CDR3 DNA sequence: TGTGCCAGCAGTTACTCGCTGTTTGGGTGGCCATCCAATAGCAATCAGCCCCAGCATTTT.

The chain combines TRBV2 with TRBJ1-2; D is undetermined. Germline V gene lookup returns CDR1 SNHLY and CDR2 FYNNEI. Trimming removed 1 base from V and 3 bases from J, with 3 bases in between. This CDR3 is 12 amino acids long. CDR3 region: CASSEGDYGYTF. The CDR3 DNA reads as TGTGCCAGCAGTGAAGGGGACTATGGCTACACCTTC.

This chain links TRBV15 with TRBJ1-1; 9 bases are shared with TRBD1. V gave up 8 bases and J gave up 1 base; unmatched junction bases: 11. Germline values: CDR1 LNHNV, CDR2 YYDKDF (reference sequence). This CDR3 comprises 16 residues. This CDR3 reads CATLTGKGQGNTEAFF. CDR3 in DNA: TGTGCCACCTTGACCGGTAAGGGACAGGGGAACACTGAAGCTTTCTTT. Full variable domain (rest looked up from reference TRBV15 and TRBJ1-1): DAMVIQNPRYQVTQFGKPVTLSCSQTLNHNVMYWYQQKSSQAPKLLFHYYDKDFNNEADTPDNFQSRRPNTSFCFLDIRSPGLGDTAMYLCATLTGKGQGNTEAFFGQGTRLTVV.

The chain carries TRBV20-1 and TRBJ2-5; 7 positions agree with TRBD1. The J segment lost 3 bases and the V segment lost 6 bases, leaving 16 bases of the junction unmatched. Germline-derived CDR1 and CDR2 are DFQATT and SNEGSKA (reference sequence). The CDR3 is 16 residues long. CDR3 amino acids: CSASGTAISWEETQYF. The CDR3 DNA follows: TGCAGTGCATCCGGGACAGCAATCTCGTGGGAAGAGACCCAGTACTTC.

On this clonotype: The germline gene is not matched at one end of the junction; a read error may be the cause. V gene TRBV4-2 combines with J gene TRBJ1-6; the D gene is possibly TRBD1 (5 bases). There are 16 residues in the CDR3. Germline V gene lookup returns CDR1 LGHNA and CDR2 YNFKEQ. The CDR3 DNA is TGTGCCAGCAGTCACGGGACTTCTGAGAACGATTCACCCCTCCACTTC. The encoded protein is CASSHGTSENDSPLHF.

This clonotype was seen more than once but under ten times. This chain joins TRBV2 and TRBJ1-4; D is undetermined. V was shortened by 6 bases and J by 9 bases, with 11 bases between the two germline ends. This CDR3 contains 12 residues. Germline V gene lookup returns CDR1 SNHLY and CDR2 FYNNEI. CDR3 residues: CASSPGSQKLFF. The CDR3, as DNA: TGTGCCAGCAGCCCCGGGTCCCAAAAACTGTTTTTT.

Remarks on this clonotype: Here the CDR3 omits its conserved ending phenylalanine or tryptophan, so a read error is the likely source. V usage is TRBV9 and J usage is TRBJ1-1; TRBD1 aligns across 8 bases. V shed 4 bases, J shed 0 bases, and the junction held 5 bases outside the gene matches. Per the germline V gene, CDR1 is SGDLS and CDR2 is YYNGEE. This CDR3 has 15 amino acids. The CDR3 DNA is TGTGCCAGCAGCTTCAAGACAGGGGTGAACACTGAAGCTTTCTGT. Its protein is CASSFKTGVNTEAFC.

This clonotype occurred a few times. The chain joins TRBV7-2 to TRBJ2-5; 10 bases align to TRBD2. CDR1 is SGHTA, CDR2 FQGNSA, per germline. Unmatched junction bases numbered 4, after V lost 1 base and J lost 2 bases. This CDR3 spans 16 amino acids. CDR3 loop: CASSLGASGGQETQYF. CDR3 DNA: TGTGCCAGCAGCTTAGGGGCTAGCGGGGGTCAAGAGACCCAGTACTTC.

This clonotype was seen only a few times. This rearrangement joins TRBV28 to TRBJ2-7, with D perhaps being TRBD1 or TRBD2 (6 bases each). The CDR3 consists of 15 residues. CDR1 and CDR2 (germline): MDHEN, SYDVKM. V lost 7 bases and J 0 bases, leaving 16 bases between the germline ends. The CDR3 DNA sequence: TGTGCCAGCACCCTCTGGGGGGCGAGCTCCTACGAGCAGTACTTC. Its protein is CASTLWGASSYEQYF.

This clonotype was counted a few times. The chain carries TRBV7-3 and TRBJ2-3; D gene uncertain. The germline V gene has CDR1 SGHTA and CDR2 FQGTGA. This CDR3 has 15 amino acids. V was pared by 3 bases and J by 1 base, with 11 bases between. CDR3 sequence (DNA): TGTGCCAGCAGCTTGGTTGGGTCGGGCACAGATACGCAGTATTTT. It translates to CASSLVGSGTDTQYF.